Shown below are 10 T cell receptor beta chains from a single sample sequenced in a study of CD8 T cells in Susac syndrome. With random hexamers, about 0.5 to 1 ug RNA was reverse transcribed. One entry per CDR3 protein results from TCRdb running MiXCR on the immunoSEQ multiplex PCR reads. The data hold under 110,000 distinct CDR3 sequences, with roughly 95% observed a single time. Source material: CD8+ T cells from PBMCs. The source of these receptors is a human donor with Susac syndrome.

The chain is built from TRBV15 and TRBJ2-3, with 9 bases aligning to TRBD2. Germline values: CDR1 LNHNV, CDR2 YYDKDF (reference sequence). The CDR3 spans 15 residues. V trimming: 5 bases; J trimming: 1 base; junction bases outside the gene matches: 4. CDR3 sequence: CATSHIAGGTDTQYF. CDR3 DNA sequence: TGTGCCACCAGCCACATAGCGGGGGGCACAGATACGCAGTATTTT.

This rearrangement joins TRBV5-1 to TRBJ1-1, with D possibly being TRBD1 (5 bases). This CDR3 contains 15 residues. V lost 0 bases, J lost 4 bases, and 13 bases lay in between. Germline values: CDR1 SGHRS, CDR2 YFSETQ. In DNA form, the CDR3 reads TGCGCCAGCAGCTTGGTTCGGGGGGAGATCACTGAAGCTTTCTTT. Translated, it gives CASSLVRGEITEAFF.

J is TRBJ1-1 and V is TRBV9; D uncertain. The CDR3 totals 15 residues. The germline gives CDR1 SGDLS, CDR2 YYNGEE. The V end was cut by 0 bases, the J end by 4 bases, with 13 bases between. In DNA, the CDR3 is TGTGCCAGCAGCGTAGCCCCGGACGTTAGCACTGAAGCTTTCTTT. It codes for CASSVAPDVSTEAFF.

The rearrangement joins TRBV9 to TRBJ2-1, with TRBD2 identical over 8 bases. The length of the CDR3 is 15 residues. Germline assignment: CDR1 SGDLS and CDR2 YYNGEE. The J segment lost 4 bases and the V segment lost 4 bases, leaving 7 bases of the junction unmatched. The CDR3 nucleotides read TGTGCCAGCAGCAGGAGCGGGGGACTGTACAATGAGCAGTTCTTC. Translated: CASSRSGGLYNEQFF.

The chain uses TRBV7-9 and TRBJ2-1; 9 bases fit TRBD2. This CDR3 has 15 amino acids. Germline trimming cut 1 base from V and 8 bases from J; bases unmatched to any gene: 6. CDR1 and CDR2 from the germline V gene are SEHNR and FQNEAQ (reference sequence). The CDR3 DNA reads TGTGCCAGCAGCTTAGTCGGCGGGGGGGAGCATGAGCAGTTCTTC. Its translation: CASSLVGGGEHEQFF.

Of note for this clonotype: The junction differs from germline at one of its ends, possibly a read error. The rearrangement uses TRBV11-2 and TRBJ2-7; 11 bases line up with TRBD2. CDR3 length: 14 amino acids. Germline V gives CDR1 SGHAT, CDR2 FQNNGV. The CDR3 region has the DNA TGTGCCAGCAGTTTAGCGGGGGGGCCGAGGGAGCAGTACTTC. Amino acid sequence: CASSLAGGPREQYF.

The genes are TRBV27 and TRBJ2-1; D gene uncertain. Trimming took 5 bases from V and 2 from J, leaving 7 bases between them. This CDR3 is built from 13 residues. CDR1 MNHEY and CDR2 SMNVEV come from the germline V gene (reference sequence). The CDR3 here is CASSIVPYNEQFF. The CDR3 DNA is TGTGCCAGCAGTATTGTCCCCTACAATGAGCAGTTCTTC.

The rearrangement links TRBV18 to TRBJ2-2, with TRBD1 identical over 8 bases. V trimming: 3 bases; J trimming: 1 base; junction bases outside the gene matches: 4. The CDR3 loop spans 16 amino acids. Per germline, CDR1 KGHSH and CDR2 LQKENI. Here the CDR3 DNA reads TGTGCCAGCTCACCGTTGGACAGGGAGAACACCGGGGAGCTGTTTTTT. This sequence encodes CASSPLDRENTGELFF.

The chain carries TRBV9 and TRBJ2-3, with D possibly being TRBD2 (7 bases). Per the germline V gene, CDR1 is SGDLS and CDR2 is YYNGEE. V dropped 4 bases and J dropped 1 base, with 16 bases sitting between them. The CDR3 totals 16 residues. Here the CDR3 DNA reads TGTGCCAGCAGCTCCGAGGGGGGGGACGGCACAGATACGCAGTATTTT. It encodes CASSSEGGDGTDTQYF.

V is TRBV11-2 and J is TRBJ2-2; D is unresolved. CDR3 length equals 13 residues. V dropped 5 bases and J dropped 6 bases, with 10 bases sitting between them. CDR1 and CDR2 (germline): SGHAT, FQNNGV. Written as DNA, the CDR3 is TGTGCCAGCAGCCATGGGGTCGCCGGGGAGCTGTTTTTT. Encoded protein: CASSHGVAGELFF.